The 8 T cell receptor beta chains below all came from one sample that was sequenced in a study of T cells in narcolepsy. The table came from immunoSEQ multiplex PCR; TCRdb's copy has only in-frame clones and leaves some out. There are over 15,000 clones in the sample; just over 85% occur only once, and 0.7% to 0.85% lies in the top ten. Sequencing was done on a sample of memory (CD45RA-) CD4+ T cells from blood. These receptors all come from a human donor in good health.

This chain connects TRBV19 to TRBJ1-6; a possible D gene is TRBD1 (6 bases). There are 15 residues in the CDR3. Germline V lookup: CDR1 LNHDA, CDR2 SQIVND (reference sequence). V was shortened by 6 bases and J by 7 bases, with 16 bases between the two germline ends. This CDR3 is CASSPTGHRNSPLHF. In DNA, the CDR3 is TGTGCCAGTAGCCCGACAGGTCATAGGAATTCACCCCTCCACTTT. The full variable domain, with the rest looked up from reference TRBV19 and TRBJ1-6, is DGGITQSPKYLFRKEGQNVTLSCEQNLNHDAMYWYRQDPGQGLRLIYYSQIVNDFQKGDIAEGYSVSREKKESFPLTVTSAQKNPTAFYLCASSPTGHRNSPLHFGNGTRLTVT.

There are a few counts of this clone. The V gene is TRBV2, the J gene TRBJ2-2; tentative D call: TRBD1 (7 bases). The CDR3 extends over 16 amino acids. Between the trimmed V and J ends, which lost 3 bases and 7 bases, there was a span of 18 bases. Germline V CDR1 and CDR2: SNHLY, FYNNEI. CDR3 nucleotides: TGTGCCAGCAGTGAGAGAGGAGGGGGCGCAGGCGGGGAGCTGTTTTTT. This translates into CASSERGGGAGGELFF.

The chain links TRBV30 to TRBJ2-3; D could derive from TRBD1 or TRBD2 (6 bases each). The V end lost 2 bases, the J end lost 0 bases, and 12 bases lay between the germline ends. The CDR3 has 15 residues. CDR1 is GTSNPN, CDR2 SVGIG, per germline (reference sequence). The CDR3 here is CAWSLGGHSTDTQYF. CDR3 DNA sequence: TGTGCCTGGAGTCTTGGGGGGCATAGCACAGATACGCAGTATTTT.

V usage is TRBV6-1 and J usage is TRBJ1-1; 7 bases align to TRBD1. Germline V gene lookup returns CDR1 MNHNS and CDR2 SASEGT. This CDR3 has 11 amino acids. V lost 7 bases to trimming and J lost 9 bases; unmatched junction nucleotides: 5. CDR3 in DNA: TGTGCCAGCAAACGACAGGGTAAAGCTTTCTTT. Protein product: CASKRQGKAFF.

The CDR3 DNA reads TGTGCCAGCAACCCAGGTTACGAGCAGTACTTC. Protein product: CASNPGYEQYF. V and J are TRBV6-1 and TRBJ2-7; no clear D gene. Germline CDR1 is MNHNS and CDR2 is SASEGT. The CDR3 consists of 11 residues. V was clipped by 7 bases and J by 4 bases, with 8 bases between them.

The CDR3 DNA is TGTGCCAGCAGCCCGGACAGGGGGCTACTTGCGACTGAAGCTTTCTTT. Protein product: CASSPDRGLLATEAFF. This chain connects TRBV5-6 to TRBJ1-1, with 11 bases fitting TRBD1. The CDR3 sequence is 16 residues long. Germline V gene data show CDR1 as SGHDT and CDR2 as YYEEEE. The ends lost 4 bases at V and 5 bases at J; junction bases unmatched: 10.

V and J are TRBV29-1 and TRBJ2-7; 12 bases align to TRBD2. Germline V CDR1 and CDR2: SQVTM, ANQGSEA. There are 17 residues in the CDR3. Unmatched junction bases numbered 20, after V lost 5 bases and J lost 9 bases. The CDR3 DNA sequence: TGCAGCGTTAGTGGGACAGGCAGTTGGACTAGCGGGACGGGGCAGTACTTC. This sequence encodes CSVSGTGSWTSGTGQYF.

In nucleotides, the CDR3 is TGTGCCAGCACCAACATTAATGAAAAACTGTTTTTT. Translation gives CASTNINEKLFF. The gene calls are TRBV6-6 and TRBJ1-4; D unresolved. Germline values: CDR1 MNHNY, CDR2 SVGAGI (reference sequence). Trimming removed 7 bases from V and 4 bases from J, with 7 bases in between. The CDR3 is 12 amino acids.